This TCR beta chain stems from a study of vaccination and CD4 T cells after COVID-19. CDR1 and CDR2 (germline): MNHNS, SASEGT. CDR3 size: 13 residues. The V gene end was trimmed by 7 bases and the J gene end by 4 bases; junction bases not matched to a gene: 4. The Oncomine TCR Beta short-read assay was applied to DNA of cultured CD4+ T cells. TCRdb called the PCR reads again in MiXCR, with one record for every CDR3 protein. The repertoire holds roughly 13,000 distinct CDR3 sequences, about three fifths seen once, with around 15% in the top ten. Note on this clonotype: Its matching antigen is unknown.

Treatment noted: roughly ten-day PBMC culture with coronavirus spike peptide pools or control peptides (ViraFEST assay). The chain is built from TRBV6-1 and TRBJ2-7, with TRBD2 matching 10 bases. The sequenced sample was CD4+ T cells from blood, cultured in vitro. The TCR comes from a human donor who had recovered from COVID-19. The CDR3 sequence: CASTPSGRYEQYF. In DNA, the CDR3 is TGTGCCAGCACCCCTAGCGGGAGATACGAGCAGTACTTC.